This T cell receptor (beta chain) was captured in a study of T cell responses to AZD1222 COVID-19 vaccine (dated by TCRdb to the early 2020s). For context, the study as a whole: Because spike-specific TCR depth and breadth did not differ between the two schedules, AZD1222 recipients who got a second dose at roughly 4 weeks were pooled with those who got a second dose at roughly 12 weeks. A total of 233 trial participants underwent TCR sequencing, of whom about 210 received two doses of AZD1222 and about 25 received two doses of the MenACWY control vaccine. Trial participants were enrolled by age into subgroups of 18-55, 56-69 and 70-plus years, and approximately 150, 30 and 60 TCR-sequenced participants, respectively, were included in these subgroups. The investigation overall reported the following: Only a handful of AZD1222 recipients were SARS-CoV-2 seropositive at baseline, limiting conclusions about previously exposed vaccinees. Vaccine-associated CD4 TCRs spanned the whole spike protein, with dominant responses in regions 160-218 and 743-854. Most participants were white British and females outnumbered males, and the authors suggested that clonal diversity may have been underestimated. Reportedly, almost half of the unique spike-specific TCRs recognized epitopes lying outside the regions that are mutated in the B.1.351 and B.1.1.7 variants. Because no day 14 peak-response samples were available, the repertoires could be characterized only after the peak T cell response. The 56-69-year group was small, and its depth increase did not reach significance, likely because of low power. A significant rise in spike-specific TCR breadth and depth was observed after two AZD1222 doses relative to day 0 and relative to MenACWY recipients.

The germline V gene (reference sequence) yields SGHKS for CDR1 and YYEKEE for CDR2. V loses 4 bases, J loses 0 bases, and the germline ends lie 11 bases apart. Measured from the cysteine to the phenylalanine, the CDR3 is 15 residues long. The read is trimmed to its CDR3 DNA, 45 bases read in frame from base 1. This sample's time point label indicates: baseline before first vaccination. Vaccinee samples came from UK trials COV001 and COV002, including a single-blind randomized controlled phase 2/3 trial of AZD1222 (ChAdOx1 nCoV-19) in healthy adults. For TCRbeta chain sequencing, PBMC samples from trial participants were taken at day 0 and at day 28 after the second dose. The CDR3 regions of human TCRbeta chains were subjected to immunosequencing. The study's own analysis went as follows. TCRs in the repertoires were compared against a reference library of SARS-CoV-2-specific TCRs that had been generated with the MIRA antigen-specificity platform. Breadth meant the fraction of unique TCRs that were SARS-CoV-2-associated, whereas depth meant the fraction of total T cells that were SARS-CoV-2-associated. Each spike-specific TCR was assigned to its reactive spike region and to a CD4 or CD8 class using the MIRA data. Log10-transformed breadth and depth values were compared by one-way ANOVA with Sidak's multiple comparisons tests. TCRdb carries this immuneACCESS record with in-frame sequences only. Its versions omit some clonotypes, under half of them owing to an unresolved V gene in the studies checked, with the rest unexplained. The DNA gave D and trimming, while V, J and clone size come from that table. The sample data list some 160,000 clones, and roughly 93% of these were observed just once. Approximately 1% of the sample is held by the ten biggest clonotypes.

Concerning this clone: Its target antigen remains unknown. Per-base quality was not reported, and no clone a single base away is much larger than it.

The receptor chain draws on TRBV5-5 and TRBJ1-3, and TRBD1 may be the D gene, going by 6 matching bases. The specimen comprised peripheral blood, sampled on day 0 of AZD1222 vaccination. This TCR was sampled from an adult in good health. The CDR3 has the sequence CASSTQGYSGNTIYF. The DNA sequence follows: TGTGCCAGCAGCACACAGGGATACTCTGGAAACACCATATATTTT. The reference TRBV5-5 and TRBJ1-3 proteins fill in what lies around the CDR3, so the full variable domain reads DAGVTQSPTHLIKTRGQQVTLRCSPISGHKSVSWYQQVLGQGPQFIFQYYEKEERGRGNFPDRFSARQFPNYSSELNVNALLLGDSALYLCASSTQGYSGNTIYFGEGSWLTVV.